The clone carrying this TCR beta chain has more than one count but fewer than ten. Its antigen remains unidentified. Trimming removed 1 base from V and 3 bases from J; junction bases left unmatched: 5. CDR3 size: 15 residues. Germline V gene data show CDR1 as SGHTA and CDR2 as FQGTGA. Repertoires were generated with immunoSEQ multiplex PCR, while TCRdb's copy carries only in-frame clones and drops some. Here the sample spans roughly 120,000 clones, around 85% being singletons. This sample stems from a study of T cell responses to AZD1222 COVID-19 vaccine. Overall study findings and caveats: Increased Spike-specific TCR breadth and depth were observed after two AZD1222 doses.

The sequence derives from an adult in good health. The V gene is TRBV7-3, the J gene TRBJ2-7; 8 bases line up with TRBD1. Sequencing used peripheral blood, obtained on day 0 of AZD1222 vaccination. The CDR3 reads CASSLISGGVYEQYF. As DNA, the CDR3 is TGTGCCAGCAGCTTAATTTCAGGGGGCGTCTACGAGCAGTACTTC. The full variable domain, with the rest looked up from reference TRBV7-3 and TRBJ2-7, is GAGVSQTPSNKVTEKGKYVELRCDPISGHTALYWYRQSLGQGPEFLIYFQGTGAADDSGLPNDRFFAVRPEGSVSTLKIQRTERGDSAVYLCASSLISGGVYEQYFGPGTRLTVT.